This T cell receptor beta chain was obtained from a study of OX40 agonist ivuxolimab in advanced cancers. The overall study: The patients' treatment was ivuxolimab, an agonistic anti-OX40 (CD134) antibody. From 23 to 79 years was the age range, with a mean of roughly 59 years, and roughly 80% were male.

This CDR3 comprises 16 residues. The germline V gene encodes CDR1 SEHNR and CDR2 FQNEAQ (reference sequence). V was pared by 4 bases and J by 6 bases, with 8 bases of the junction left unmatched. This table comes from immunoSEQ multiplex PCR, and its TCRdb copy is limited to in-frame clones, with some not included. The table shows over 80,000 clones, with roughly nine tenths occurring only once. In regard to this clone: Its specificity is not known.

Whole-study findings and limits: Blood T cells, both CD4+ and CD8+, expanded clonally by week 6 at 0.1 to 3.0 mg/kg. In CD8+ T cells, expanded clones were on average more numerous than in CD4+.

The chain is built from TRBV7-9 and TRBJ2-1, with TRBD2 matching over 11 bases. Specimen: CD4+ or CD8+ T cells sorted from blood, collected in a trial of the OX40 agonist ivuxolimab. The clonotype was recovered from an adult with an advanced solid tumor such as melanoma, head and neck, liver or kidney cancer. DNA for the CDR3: TGTGCCAGCAGCTATAACAATCTAGCGGGAGGCAATGAGCAGTTCTTC. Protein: CASSYNNLAGGNEQFF.